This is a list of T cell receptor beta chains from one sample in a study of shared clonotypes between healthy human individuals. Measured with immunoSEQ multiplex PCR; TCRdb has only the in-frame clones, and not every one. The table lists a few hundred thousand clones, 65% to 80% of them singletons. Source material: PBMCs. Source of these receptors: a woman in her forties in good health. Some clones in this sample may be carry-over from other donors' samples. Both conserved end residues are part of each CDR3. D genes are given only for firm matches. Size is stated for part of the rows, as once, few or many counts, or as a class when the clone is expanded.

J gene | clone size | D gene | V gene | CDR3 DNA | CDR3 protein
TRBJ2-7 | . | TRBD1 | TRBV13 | TGTGCCACGGGACAGGGGCGTTACGAGCAGTACTTC | CATGQGRYEQYF
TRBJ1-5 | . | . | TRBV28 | TGTGCCAGCAGTTTCGTTGGGCCAAATAGCAATCAGCCCCAGCATTTT | CASSFVGPNSNQPQHF
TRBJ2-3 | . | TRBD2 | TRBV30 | TGTGCCTGGAGTGTGACCGGGACTAGAAAGACAGATACGCAGTATTTT | CAWSVTGTRKTDTQYF
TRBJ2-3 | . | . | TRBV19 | TGTGCCAGTAGTTATAACGGGGAGGACGCAGATACGCAGTATTTT | CASSYNGEDADTQYF
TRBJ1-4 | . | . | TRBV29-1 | TGCAGCGTTGGGCAGGTCGAAAAACTGTTTTTT | CSVGQVEKLFF
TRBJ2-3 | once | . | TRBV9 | TGTGCCAGCAGCGTGGGGTATAGCGCCGATACGCAGTATTTT | CASSVGYSADTQYF
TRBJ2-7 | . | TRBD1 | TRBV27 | TGTGCCAGCAGTACCCGGACAGGACGACCCTACGAGCAGTACTTC | CASSTRTGRPYEQYF
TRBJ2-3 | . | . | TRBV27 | TGTGCCAGCAGAGGTAGTGTGGATACGCAGTATTTT | CASRGSVDTQYF
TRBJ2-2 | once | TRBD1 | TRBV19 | TGTGCCAGTAGTAACCGCCGGGACAGGGGAAACGCCGGGGAGCTGTTTTTT | CASSNRRDRGNAGELFF
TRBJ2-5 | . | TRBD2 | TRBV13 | TGTGCCAGCAGCTTCCATTCTACGGCGGGGGGAGAGACCCAGTACTTC | CASSFHSTAGGETQYF
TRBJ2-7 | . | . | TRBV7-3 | TGTGCCAGCAGCTTAAGTATCCCAAGATACGAGCAGTACTTC | CASSLSIPRYEQYF
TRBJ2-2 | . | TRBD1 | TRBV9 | TGTGCCAGCAGCGCATCCGGGACAGGGGATGTTAGCGGGGAGCTGTTTTTT | CASSASGTGDVSGELFF
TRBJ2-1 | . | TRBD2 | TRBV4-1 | TGCGCCAGCAGCCAAGATCAAGGGGACTATTATGAGCAGTTCTTC | CASSQDQGDYYEQFF
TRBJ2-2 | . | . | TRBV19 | TGTGCCAGTAGTATTTTTACGAACACCGGGGAGCTGTTTTTT | CASSIFTNTGELFF
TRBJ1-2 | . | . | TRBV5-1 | TGCGCCAGCAGCCAACGGGGGGGCCCCACTAGTGGCTACACCTTC | CASSQRGGPTSGYTF
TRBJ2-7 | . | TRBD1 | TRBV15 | TGTGCCACCAGCAGACTCCGGGACAGGGGCTACGAGCAGTACTTC | CATSRLRDRGYEQYF
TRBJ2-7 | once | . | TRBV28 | TGTGCCAGCAGCAAGGAGCGGAGGGGGCAGTACTTC | CASSKERRGQYF
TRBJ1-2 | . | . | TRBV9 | TGTGCCAGCAGCGTAGTACAATCTAACTATGGCTACACCTTC | CASSVVQSNYGYTF
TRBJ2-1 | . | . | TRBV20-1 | TGCAGTGCTAGTAGGTACAATGAGCAGTTCTTC | CSASRYNEQFF
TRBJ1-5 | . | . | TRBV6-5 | TGTGCCAGCAGCGTACAAAGGGGAGAGCATCAGCCCCAGCATTTT | CASSVQRGEHQPQHF
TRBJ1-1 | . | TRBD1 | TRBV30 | TGTGCCTGGAGCCTACCGACAGGGGGCACTGAAGCTTTCTTT | CAWSLPTGGTEAFF
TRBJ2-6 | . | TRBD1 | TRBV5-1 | TGCGCCAGCAGCCCGGGACAGCCTAGTGGCGGATCTGGGGCCAACGTCCTGACTTTC | CASSPGQPSGGSGANVLTF
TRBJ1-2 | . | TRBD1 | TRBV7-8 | TGTGCCAGCAGCTTACAGATACTACAGGGGGCGGACTATGGCTACACCTTC | CASSLQILQGADYGYTF
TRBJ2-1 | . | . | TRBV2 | TGTGCCGGGGGGCAGTCCTACAATGAGCAGTTCTTC | CAGGQSYNEQFF
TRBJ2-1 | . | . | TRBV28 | TGTGCCAGCAGTAACGGGGACCCCTACAATGAGCAGTTCTTC | CASSNGDPYNEQFF
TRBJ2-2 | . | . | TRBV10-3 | TGTGCCATCCGAGGAATTTCCGGGGAGCTGTTTTTT | CAIRGISGELFF
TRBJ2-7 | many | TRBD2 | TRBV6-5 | TGTGCCACCCTTAACGGGAGGCCATGCGAGCAGTACTTC | CATLNGRPCEQYF
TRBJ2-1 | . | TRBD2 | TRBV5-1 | TGCGCCAGCAGCCTAACTAGCGGGAGGAGGTCCTACAATGAGCAGTTCTTC | CASSLTSGRRSYNEQFF
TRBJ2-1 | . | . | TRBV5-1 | TGCGCCAGCAGCTTGGGGGACGGCGGGTCGTTCTTC | CASSLGDGGSFF
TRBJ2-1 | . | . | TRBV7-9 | TGTGCCAGCAGCCCCGTACGGTTCTCCTACAATGAGCAGTTCTTC | CASSPVRFSYNEQFF
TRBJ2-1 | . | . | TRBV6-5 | TGTGCCAGCAGGAGGGGCAATGAGCAGTTCTTC | CASRRGNEQFF
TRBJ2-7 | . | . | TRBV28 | TGTGCCAGCAGCCCCCTTAGAGGGGGCTCCTACGAGCAGTACTTC | CASSPLRGGSYEQYF
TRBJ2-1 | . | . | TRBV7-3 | TGTGCCAGCAGCGTGCTGGGGCCCTACAATGAGCAGTTCTTC | CASSVLGPYNEQFF
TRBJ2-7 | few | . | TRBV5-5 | TGTGCAAGCGGGACCCGGACAGCCGCCGGCTCCTACGAGCAGTACTTC | CASGTRTAAGSYEQYF
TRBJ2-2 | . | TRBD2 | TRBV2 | TGTGCCAGCAAACTATTAGCGGGAGCGGGGACCGGGGAGCTGTTTTTT | CASKLLAGAGTGELFF
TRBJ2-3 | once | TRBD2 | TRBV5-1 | TGCGCCAGCAGTGGCGGGGGGTTCGCAGATACGCAGTATTTT | CASSGGGFADTQYF
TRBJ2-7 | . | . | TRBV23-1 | TGCGCCAGCAGTCAAACCAGAGTCCAGGGGATGTCCTACGAGCAGTACTTC | CASSQTRVQGMSYEQYF
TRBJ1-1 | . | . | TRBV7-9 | TGTGCCAGCAGCTTACAAGGAAGAGCTTTCTTT | CASSLQGRAFF
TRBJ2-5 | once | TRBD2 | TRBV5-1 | TGCGCCAGCAGAGCGGGAGAGGTGGAGACCCAGTACTTC | CASRAGEVETQYF
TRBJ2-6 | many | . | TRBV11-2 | TGTGCCAGCAGCTTAGCTTACTCTGGGGCCAACGTCCTGACTTTC | CASSLAYSGANVLTF
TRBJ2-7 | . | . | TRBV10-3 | TGTGCCATCGCCGGGACGGCATCCTACGAGCAGTACTTC | CAIAGTASYEQYF
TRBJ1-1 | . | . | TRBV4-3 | TGCGCCAGCAGCCAAGATTTTCGACTGAGCACTGAAGCTTTCTTT | CASSQDFRLSTEAFF
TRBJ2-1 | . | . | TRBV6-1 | TGTGCCAGCAGGTTCTTGGGCGTCTTGAATGAGCAGTTCTTC | CASRFLGVLNEQFF
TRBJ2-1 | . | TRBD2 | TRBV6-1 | TGTGCCAGCAGTGGACCCCGTTTACAGGCTAGCGGGAGAGGGACTAATGAGCAGTTCTTC | CASSGPRLQASGRGTNEQFF
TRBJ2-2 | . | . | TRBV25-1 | TGTGCCAGCAGTGACCAAGGGGATTACGGGGAGCTGTTTTTT | CASSDQGDYGELFF
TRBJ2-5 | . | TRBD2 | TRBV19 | TGTGCCAGTAGTATCGGGGGGAGACCGGGACAAGAGACCCAGTACTTC | CASSIGGRPGQETQYF
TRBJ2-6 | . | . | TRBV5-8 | TGTGCCAGCAGCGGCCCCCCCTCTGGGGCCAACGTCCTGACTTTC | CASSGPPSGANVLTF
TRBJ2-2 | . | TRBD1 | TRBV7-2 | TGTGCCAGCAGCCCGGACAGGGGGAACACCGGGGAGCTGTTTTTT | CASSPDRGNTGELFF